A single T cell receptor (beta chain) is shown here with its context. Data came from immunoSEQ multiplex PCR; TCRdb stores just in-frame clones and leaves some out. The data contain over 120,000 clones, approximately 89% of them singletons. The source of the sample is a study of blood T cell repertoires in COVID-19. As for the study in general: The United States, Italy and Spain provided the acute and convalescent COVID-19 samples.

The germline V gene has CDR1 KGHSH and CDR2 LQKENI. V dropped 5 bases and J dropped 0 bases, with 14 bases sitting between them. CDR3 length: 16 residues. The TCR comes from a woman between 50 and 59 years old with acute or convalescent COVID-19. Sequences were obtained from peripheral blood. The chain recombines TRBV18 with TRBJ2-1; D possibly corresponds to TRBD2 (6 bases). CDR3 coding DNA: TGTGCCAGCTCAACAACTAGCCGGAGCTCCTACAATGAGCAGTTCTTC. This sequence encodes CASSTTSRSSYNEQFF.